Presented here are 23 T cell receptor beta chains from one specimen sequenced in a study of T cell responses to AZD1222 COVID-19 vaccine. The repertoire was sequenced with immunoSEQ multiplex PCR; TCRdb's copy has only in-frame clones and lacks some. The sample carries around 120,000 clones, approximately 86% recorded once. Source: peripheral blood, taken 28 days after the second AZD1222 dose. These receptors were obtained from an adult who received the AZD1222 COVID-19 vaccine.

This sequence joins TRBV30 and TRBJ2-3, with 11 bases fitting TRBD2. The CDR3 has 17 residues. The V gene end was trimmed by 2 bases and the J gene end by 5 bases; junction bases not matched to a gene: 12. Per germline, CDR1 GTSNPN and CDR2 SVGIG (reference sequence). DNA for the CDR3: TGTGCCTGGAGTCGGATACTCACTAGCGGGAGTGGAGATACGCAGTATTTT. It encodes CAWSRILTSGSGDTQYF.

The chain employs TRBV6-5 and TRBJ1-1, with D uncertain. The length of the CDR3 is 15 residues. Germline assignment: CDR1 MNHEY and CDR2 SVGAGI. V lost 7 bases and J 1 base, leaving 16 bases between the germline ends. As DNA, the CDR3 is TGTGCCAGCAACGGTTTCGGGTGGGGGAACACTGAAGCTTTCTTT. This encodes CASNGFGWGNTEAFF.

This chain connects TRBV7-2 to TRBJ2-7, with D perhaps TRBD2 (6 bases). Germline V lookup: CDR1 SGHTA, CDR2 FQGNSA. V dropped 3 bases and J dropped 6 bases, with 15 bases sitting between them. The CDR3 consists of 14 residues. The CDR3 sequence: CASSLAGPPAEQYF. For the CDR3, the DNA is TGTGCCAGCAGCTTGGCGGGACCTCCGGCCGAGCAGTACTTC. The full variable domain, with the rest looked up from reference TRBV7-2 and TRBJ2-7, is GAGVSQSPSNKVTEKGKDVELRCDPISGHTALYWYRQSLGQGLEFLIYFQGNSAPDKSGLPSDRFSAERTGGSVSTLTIQRTQQEDSAVYLCASSLAGPPAEQYFGPGTRLTVT.

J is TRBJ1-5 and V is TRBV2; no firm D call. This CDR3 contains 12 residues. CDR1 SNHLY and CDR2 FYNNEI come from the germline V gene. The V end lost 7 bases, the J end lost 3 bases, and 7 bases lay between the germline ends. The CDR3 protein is CASTFANQPQHF. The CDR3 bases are TGTGCCAGCACATTTGCCAATCAGCCCCAGCATTTT.

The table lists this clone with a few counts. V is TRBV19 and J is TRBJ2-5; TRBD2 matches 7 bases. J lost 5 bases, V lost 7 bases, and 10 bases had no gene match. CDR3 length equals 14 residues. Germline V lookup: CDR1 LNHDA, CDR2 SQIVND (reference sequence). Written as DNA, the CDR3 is TGTGCCAGTAAAATAGCGGGTGGCGATGAGACCCAGTACTTC. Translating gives CASKIAGGDETQYF. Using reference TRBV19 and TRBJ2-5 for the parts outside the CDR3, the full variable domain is DGGITQSPKYLFRKEGQNVTLSCEQNLNHDAMYWYRQDPGQGLRLIYYSQIVNDFQKGDIAEGYSVSREKKESFPLTVTSAQKNPTAFYLCASKIAGGDETQYFGPGTRLLVL.

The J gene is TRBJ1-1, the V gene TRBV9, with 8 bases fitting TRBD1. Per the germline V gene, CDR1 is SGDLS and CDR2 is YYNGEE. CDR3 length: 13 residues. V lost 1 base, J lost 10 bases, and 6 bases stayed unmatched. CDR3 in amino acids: CASSVYQGARAFF. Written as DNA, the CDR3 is TGTGCCAGCAGCGTATATCAGGGGGCGAGAGCTTTCTTT.

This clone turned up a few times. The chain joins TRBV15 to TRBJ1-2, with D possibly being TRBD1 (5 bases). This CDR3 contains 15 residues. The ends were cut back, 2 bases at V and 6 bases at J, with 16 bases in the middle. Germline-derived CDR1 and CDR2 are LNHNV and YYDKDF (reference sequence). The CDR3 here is CATSRTYGAGDGYTF. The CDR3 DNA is TGTGCCACCAGCAGAACCTACGGGGCCGGGGATGGCTACACCTTC.

CDR3 residues: CASSELREVPQYF. In DNA, the CDR3 is TGCGCCAGCAGTGAGTTGCGGGAGGTCCCGCAGTATTTT. The rearrangement joins TRBV10-2 to TRBJ2-3, with TRBD2 matching 8 bases. The CDR3 runs 13 residues. V shed 1 base, J shed 10 bases, and the junction held 4 bases outside the gene matches. Germline-derived CDR1 and CDR2 are WSHSY and SAAADI.

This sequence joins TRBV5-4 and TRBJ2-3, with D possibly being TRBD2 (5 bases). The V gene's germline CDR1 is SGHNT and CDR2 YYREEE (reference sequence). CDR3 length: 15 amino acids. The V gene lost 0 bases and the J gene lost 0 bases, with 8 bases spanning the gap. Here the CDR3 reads CASSLERGSTDTQYF. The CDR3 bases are TGTGCCAGCAGCTTGGAACGGGGAAGCACAGATACGCAGTATTTT.

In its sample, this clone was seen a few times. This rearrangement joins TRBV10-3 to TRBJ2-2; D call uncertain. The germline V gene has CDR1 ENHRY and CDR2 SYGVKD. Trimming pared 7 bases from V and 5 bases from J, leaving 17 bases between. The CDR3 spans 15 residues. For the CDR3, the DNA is TGTGCCATCACGGGCAGGCCCGCAGAGACCGGGGAGCTGTTTTTT. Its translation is CAITGRPAETGELFF.

CDR3 sequence: CASSREFRVGGYTF. The CDR3 DNA is TGTGCCAGCAGCCGAGAATTTAGAGTGGGTGGCTACACCTTC. This chain uses TRBV7-9 with TRBJ1-2; D ambiguous. V was shortened by 5 bases and J by 7 bases, with 17 bases between the two germline ends. This CDR3 contains 14 residues. Germline loops: CDR1 SEHNR, CDR2 FQNEAQ (reference sequence).

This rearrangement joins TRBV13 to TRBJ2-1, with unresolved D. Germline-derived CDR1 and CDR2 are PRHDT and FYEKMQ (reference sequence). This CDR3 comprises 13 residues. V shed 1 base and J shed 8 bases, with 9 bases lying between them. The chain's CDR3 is CASSLAEQHEQFF. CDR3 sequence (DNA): TGTGCCAGCAGCTTAGCCGAACAGCATGAGCAGTTCTTC.

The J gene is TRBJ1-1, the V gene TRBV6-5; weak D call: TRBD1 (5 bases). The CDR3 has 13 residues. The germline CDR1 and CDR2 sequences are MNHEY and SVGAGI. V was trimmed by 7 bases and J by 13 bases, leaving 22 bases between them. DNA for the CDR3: TGTGCCAGCACCCCAAAGGTCGGGGACCGGGGTTTCTTT. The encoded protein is CASTPKVGDRGFF.

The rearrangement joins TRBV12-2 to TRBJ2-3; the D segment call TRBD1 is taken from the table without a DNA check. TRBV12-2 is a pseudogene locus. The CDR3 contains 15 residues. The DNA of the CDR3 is TGTGCAAGTCGCGGAAACAGGGGTGACACAGATACGCAGTATTTT. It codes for CASRGNRGDTDTQYF.

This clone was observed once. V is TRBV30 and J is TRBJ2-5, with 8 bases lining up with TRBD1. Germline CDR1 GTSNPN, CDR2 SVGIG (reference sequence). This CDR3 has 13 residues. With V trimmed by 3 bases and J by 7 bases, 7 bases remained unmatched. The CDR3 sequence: CAWSKDRVATQYF. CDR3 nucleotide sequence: TGTGCCTGGAGCAAGGACAGGGTCGCGACCCAGTACTTC.

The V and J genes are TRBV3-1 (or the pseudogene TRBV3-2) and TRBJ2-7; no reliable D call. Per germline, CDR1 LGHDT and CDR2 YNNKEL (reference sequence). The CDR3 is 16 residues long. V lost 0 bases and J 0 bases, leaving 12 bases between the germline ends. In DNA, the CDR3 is TGTGCCAGCAGCCAAGATGGCCACTTTCCCTCCTACGAGCAGTACTTC. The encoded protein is CASSQDGHFPSYEQYF.

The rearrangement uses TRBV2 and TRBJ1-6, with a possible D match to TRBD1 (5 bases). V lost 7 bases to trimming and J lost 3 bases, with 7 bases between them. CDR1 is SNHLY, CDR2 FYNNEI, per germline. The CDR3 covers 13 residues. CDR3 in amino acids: CASNQGYNSPLHF. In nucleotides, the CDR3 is TGTGCCAGCAACCAGGGCTATAATTCACCCCTCCACTTT.

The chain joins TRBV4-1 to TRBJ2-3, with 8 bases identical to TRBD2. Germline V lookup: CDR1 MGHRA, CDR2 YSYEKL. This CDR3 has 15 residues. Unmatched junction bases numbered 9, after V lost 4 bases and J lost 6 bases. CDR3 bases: TGCGCCAGCAGCCTAATAGCGGGGTCCCGGGATACGCAGTATTTT. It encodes CASSLIAGSRDTQYF.

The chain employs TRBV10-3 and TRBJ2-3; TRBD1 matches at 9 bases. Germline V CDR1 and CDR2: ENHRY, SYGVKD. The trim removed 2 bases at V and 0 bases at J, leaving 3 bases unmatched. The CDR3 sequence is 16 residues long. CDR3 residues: CAISETGQGSTDTQYF. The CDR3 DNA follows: TGTGCCATCAGTGAGACCGGACAGGGGAGCACAGATACGCAGTATTTT.

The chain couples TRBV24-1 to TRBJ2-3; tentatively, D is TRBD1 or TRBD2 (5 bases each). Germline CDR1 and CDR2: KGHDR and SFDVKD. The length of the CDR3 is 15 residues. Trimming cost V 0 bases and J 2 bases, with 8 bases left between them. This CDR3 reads CATSDLMGVTDTQYF. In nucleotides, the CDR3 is TGTGCCACCAGTGATTTGATGGGGGTCACAGATACGCAGTATTTT.

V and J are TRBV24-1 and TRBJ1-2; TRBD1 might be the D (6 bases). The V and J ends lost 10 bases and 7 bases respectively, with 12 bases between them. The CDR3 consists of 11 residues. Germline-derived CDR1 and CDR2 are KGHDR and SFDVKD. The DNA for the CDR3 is TGTGCCACGGAGGGGGTTGGTGGCTACACCTTC. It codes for CATEGVGGYTF.

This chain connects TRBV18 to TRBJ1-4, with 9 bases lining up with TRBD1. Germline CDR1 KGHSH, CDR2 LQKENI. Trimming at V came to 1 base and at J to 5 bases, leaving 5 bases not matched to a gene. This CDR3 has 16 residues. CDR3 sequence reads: CASSPLFGTGNEKLFF. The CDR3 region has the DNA TGTGCCAGCTCACCACTTTTTGGGACAGGGAATGAAAAACTGTTTTTT. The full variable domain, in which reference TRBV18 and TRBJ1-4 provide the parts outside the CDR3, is NAGVMQNPRHLVRRRGQEARLRCSPMKGHSHVYWYRQLPEEGLKFMVYLQKENIIDESGMPKERFSAEFPKEGPSILRIQQVVRGDSAAYFCASSPLFGTGNEKLFFGSGTQLSVL.

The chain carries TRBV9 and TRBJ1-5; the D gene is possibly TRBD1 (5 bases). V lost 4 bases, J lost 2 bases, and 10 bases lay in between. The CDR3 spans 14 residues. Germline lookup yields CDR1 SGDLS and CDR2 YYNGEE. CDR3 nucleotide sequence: TGTGCCAGCAGCCAGTGGGGGGGCAATCAGCCCCAGCATTTT. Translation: CASSQWGGNQPQHF.